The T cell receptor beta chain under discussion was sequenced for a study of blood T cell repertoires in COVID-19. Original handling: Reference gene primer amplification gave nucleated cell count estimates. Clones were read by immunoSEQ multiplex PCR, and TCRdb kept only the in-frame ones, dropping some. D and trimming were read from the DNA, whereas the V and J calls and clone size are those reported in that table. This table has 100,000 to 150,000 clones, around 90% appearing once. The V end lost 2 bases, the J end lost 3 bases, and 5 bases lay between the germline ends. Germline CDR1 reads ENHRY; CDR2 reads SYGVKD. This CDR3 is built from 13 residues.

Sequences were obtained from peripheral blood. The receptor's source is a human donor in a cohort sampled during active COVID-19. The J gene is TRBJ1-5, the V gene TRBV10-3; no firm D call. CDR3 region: CAISERVNQPQHF. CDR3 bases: TGTGCCATCAGTGAGCGGGTCAATCAGCCCCAGCATTTT.